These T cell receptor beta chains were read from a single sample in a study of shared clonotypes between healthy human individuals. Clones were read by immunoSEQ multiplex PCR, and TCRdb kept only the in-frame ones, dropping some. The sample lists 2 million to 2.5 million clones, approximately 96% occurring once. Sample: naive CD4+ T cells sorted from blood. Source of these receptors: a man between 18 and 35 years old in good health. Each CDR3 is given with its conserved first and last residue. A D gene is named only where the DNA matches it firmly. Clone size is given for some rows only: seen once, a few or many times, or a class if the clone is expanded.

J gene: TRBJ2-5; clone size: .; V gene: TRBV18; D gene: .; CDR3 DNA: TGTGCCAGCTCACCGTATCTAGGAAGAGAGACCCAGTACTTC; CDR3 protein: CASSPYLGRETQYF
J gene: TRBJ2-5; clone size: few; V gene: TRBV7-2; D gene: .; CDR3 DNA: TGTGCCAGCAGTCGATCGGGGCGAGAGACCCAGTACTTC; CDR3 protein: CASSRSGRETQYF
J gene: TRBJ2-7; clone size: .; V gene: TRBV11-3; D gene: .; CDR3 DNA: TGTGCCAGCACTTGTCAGAGTGGTGTTTACGAGCAGTACTTC; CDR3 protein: CASTCQSGVYEQYF
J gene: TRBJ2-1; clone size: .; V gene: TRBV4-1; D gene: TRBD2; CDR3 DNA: TGCGCCAGCAGCCAAGGTCCCGGGACTAGCTTCTTCTTC; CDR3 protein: CASSQGPGTSFFF
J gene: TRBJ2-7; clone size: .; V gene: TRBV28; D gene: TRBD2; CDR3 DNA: TGTGCCAGCAATGTTCTAGCGGGGGCTCAATCCTACGAGCAGTACTTC; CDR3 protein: CASNVLAGAQSYEQYF
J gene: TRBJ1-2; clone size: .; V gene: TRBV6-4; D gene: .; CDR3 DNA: TGTGCCAGCTACCACAGGGAGGACTATGGCTACACCTTC; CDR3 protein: CASYHREDYGYTF
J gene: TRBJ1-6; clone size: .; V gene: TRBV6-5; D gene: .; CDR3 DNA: TGTGCCAGCTCACAGACAGCTACAATTAATTCACCCCTCCACTTT; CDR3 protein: CASSQTATINSPLHF
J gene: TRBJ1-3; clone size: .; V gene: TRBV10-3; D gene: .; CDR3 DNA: TGTGCCATCAGCGATACAGCAAACTCTGGAAACACCATATATTTT; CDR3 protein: CAISDTANSGNTIYF
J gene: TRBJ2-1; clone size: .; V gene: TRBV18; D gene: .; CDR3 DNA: TGTGCCAGCTCACCAGAGATGGGCGCCGATGAGCAGTTCTTC; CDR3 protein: CASSPEMGADEQFF
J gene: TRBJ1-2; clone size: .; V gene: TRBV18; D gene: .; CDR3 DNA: TGTGCCAGCTCACCATTACAGGGCGGCGGCTACACCTTC; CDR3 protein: CASSPLQGGGYTF
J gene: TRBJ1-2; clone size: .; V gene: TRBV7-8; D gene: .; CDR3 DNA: TGTGCCAGCAGCTTAGTGAGAACCTATGGCTACACCTTC; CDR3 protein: CASSLVRTYGYTF
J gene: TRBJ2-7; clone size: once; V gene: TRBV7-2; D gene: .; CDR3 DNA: TGTGCCAGCAGCTTACCCACTAGCTACGAGCAGTACTTC; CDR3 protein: CASSLPTSYEQYF
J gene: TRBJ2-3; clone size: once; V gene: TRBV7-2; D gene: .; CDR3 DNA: TGTGCCAGCAGCTTAACAGCGGCCTCTAGCACAGATACGCAGTATTTT; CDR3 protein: CASSLTAASSTDTQYF
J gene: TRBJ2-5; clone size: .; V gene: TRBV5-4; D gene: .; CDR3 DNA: TGTGCCAGCAGCTTGGAGGTGTGGGAGACCCAGTACTTC; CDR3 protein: CASSLEVWETQYF
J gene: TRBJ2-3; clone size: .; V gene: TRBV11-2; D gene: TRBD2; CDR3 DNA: TGTGCCAGCCGGGGAGCGGGAGGAGTCGCAGATACGCAGTATTTT; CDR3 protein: CASRGAGGVADTQYF
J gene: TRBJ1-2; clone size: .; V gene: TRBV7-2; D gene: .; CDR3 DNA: TGTGCCAGCAGCTTAGGTATAGGGAACTATGGCTACACCTTC; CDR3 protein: CASSLGIGNYGYTF
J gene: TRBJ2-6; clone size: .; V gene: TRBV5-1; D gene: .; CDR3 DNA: TGCGCCAGCAGCTCGGGTTTTGACAGTATGATATCTGGGGCCAACGTCCTGACTTTC; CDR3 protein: CASSSGFDSMISGANVLTF
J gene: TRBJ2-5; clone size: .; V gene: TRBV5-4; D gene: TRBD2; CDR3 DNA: TGTGCCAGCAGCAATCTAGCGGGAGGGCCCCAAGAGACCCAGTACTTC; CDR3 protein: CASSNLAGGPQETQYF